This is a list of T cell receptor gamma chains from one sample in a study of gamma-delta chains in newborns, infants, children. TCRdb called clones anew from the reads with CATT. There are 2,500 to 3,500 gamma-chain clones in the sample; under 30% occur only once, and over 15% lies in the top ten. The sequenced sample consisted of blood. The receptors shown here come from a child who was a newborn, infant or young child, either healthy, febrile or measles-vaccinated (not recorded which). The CDR3 runs from the conserved cysteine through the conserved F or W. Clone sizes are given selectively: once, few, many, or a class where the clone is expanded.

>medium-sized|TRGJP|TRGV9
TGTGCCTTGTGGGAGACCGGAGAGTTGGGCAAAAAAATCAAGGTATTT
CALWETGELGKKIKVF
>.|TRGJP|TRGV9
TGCGCCTTGTGGGAGACACCGCAGGAGTTGGGCAAAAAAATCAAGGTATTT
CALWETPQELGKKIKVF
>.|TRGJP|TRGV9
TGTGCCTTGTGGGAGGTGCGGGGTGGAGAGTTGGGCAAAAAAATCAAGGTATTT
CALWEVRGGELGKKIKVF
>few|TRGJP|TRGV9
TGTGCCTTGTGGGAGGTGCAAAGGGAGTTGGGCAAAAAAATCAAGGTATTT
CALWEVQRELGKKIKVF
>few|TRGJP|TRGV9
TGTGCCTTGTGGGTCCCGGAGTTGGGCAAAAAAATCAAGGTATTT
CALWVPELGKKIKVF
>.|TRGJP|TRGV9
TGTGCCTTGTGGGAACGCCAACAAGAGTTGGGCAAAAAAATCAAGGTATTT
CALWERQQELGKKIKVF
>medium-sized|TRGJP|TRGV9
TGTGCCTTGTGGGAGGTATCAGAGTTGGGCAAAAAAATCAAGGTATTT
CALWEVSELGKKIKVF
>medium-sized|TRGJP1|TRGV2
TGTGCCACCTGGGAATGTGGTTGGTTCAAGATATTT
CATWECGWFKIF
>medium-sized|TRGJP|TRGV9
TGTGCCTTGTGGGAGGGCCGATCGAAGTTGGGCAAAAAAATCAAGGTATTT
CALWEGRSKLGKKIKVF
>.|TRGJP|TRGV9
TGTGCCTTGTGGGAGGTGCGATTGGGCAAAAAAATCAAGGTATTT
CALWEVRLGKKIKVF
>few|TRGJP|TRGV9
TGTGCCTTGTGGGAGGTGCTTATCCAAGAGTTGGGCAAAAAAATCAAGGTATTT
CALWEVLIQELGKKIKVF
>large|TRGJP|TRGV9
TGTGCCTTGTGGGGTCAAGAGTTGGGCAAAAAAATCAAGGTATTT
CALWGQELGKKIKVF
>.|TRGJP|TRGV9
TGTGCCTTGTGGGAGCCCCTCAGGTTGGGCAAAAAAATCAAGGTATTT
CALWEPLRLGKKIKVF
>.|TRGJP1|TRGV9
TGTGCCTTGTGGGAGGTGCCCTTTACCACTGGTTGGTTCAAGATATTT
CALWEVPFTTGWFKIF
>.|TRGJP|TRGV9
TGTGCCTTGTGGGAGGCCCTTCAAGAGTTGGGCAAAAAAATCAAGGTATTT
CALWEALQELGKKIKVF
>few|TRGJ1/TRGJ2|TRGV9
TGTGCCTTGTGGGAGGTGTTTAGGACGGGTAAGAAACTCTTT
CALWEVFRTGKKLF
>few|TRGJP|TRGV9
TGTGCCGTTCAAGAGTTGGGCAAAAAAATCAAGGTATTT
CAVQELGKKIKVF
>.|TRGJP|TRGV9
TGTGCCTTGTGGGACCCTACCCTTCAAGAGTTGGGCAAAAAAATCAAGGTATTT
CALWDPTLQELGKKIKVF
>.|TRGJP|TRGV9
TGTGCCTTGTGGGAGCCCCCGGGGGAGTTGGGCAAAAAAATCAAGGTATTT
CALWEPPGELGKKIKVF
>few|TRGJP|TRGV9
TGTGCCACCGCCGAGTTGGGCAAAAAAATCAAGGTATTT
CATAELGKKIKVF
>.|TRGJP|TRGV9
TGTGCCTTGTGGGAGGCAACCCAAGAGTTGGGCAAAAAAATCAAGGTATTT
CALWEATQELGKKIKVF
>.|TRGJ1/TRGJ2|TRGV9
TGTGCCTTGTGGGAGGTAAAAGGATATAAGAAACTCTTT
CALWEVKGYKKLF
>few|TRGJP|TRGV9
TGTGCCTTGTGGGAACCTGTGGGGTTGGGCAAAAAAATCAAGGTATTT
CALWEPVGLGKKIKVF
>.|TRGJP|TRGV9
TGTGCCTTGTATACTCATTTAGCGGAGTTGGGCAAAAAAATCAAGGTATTT
CALYTHLAELGKKIKVF
>.|TRGJP|TRGV9
TGTGCCTTGTGGGAAGCTTTCCAAGAGTTGGGCAAAAAAATCAAGGTATTT
CALWEAFQELGKKIKVF
>.|TRGJP|TRGV9
TGTTCAGTGTGGGATCAGCCCCAAGAGTTGGGCAAAAAAATCAAGGTATTT
CSVWDQPQELGKKIKVF
>few|TRGJP|TRGV9
TGTGCCTTGTGGGAATTGTTGGGCAAAAAAATCAAGGTATTT
CALWELLGKKIKVF